This passage covers 30 T cell receptor beta chains from one sample sequenced in a study of T cell changes during pregnancy in multiple sclerosis. The method was immunoSEQ multiplex PCR; TCRdb's version includes in-frame clones alone and lacks a portion of them. The sample holds about 100,000 clones, about nine tenths seen once. The source was peripheral blood, collected after pregnancy. The receptors stem from a female donor with multiple sclerosis, enrolled in a pregnancy study.

As for this clone: The sample holds other DNA sequences that translate to the same CDR3. The V and J genes are TRBV29-1 and TRBJ2-7; D ambiguous. This CDR3 has 12 amino acids. Germline V gene sequence: CDR1 SQVTM, CDR2 ANQGSEA. Between the trimmed V and J ends, which lost 3 bases and 3 bases, there was a span of 9 bases. The CDR3 loop is CSVDGLNYEQYF. The CDR3 DNA reads as TGCAGCGTTGATGGGCTGAACTACGAGCAGTACTTC.

This clone was seen just once. V and J are TRBV27 and TRBJ2-2; perhaps TRBD1 as D (5 bases). Germline V gene lookup returns CDR1 MNHEY and CDR2 SMNVEV (reference sequence). Trimming cost V 2 bases and J 6 bases, with 7 bases left between them. The CDR3 is 13 amino acids. Here the CDR3 DNA reads TGTGCCAGCAGTTTAGTAGGGGCCGGGGAGCTGTTTTTT. Encoded protein: CASSLVGAGELFF.

The chain uses TRBV28 and TRBJ1-4; 8 bases agree with TRBD1. CDR3 size: 15 residues. CDR1 MDHEN and CDR2 SYDVKM come from the germline V gene. Trimming cost V 6 bases and J 10 bases; bases outside gene matches: 13. The CDR3 DNA reads as TGTGCCAGCAGGACCCACAGGGGGTCTATCGGAAAACTGTTTTTT. It specifies CASRTHRGSIGKLFF.

The chain combines TRBV19 with TRBJ2-4, with 9 bases identical to TRBD1. V was pared by 6 bases and J by 2 bases, with 5 bases of the junction left unmatched. Germline V gene data show CDR1 as LNHDA and CDR2 as SQIVND (reference sequence). The CDR3 totals 15 residues. The CDR3 DNA is TGTGCCAGTAGACCACAGGGGGCGCCCAAAAACATTCAGTACTTC. The encoded protein is CASRPQGAPKNIQYF. Full variable domain (rest looked up from reference TRBV19 and TRBJ2-4): DGGITQSPKYLFRKEGQNVTLSCEQNLNHDAMYWYRQDPGQGLRLIYYSQIVNDFQKGDIAEGYSVSREKKESFPLTVTSAQKNPTAFYLCASRPQGAPKNIQYFGAGTRLSVL.

This chain uses TRBV10-3 with TRBJ2-2, with 8 bases aligning to TRBD2. The V and J ends lost 3 bases and 5 bases, in that order; junction bases with no gene match: 5. Germline values: CDR1 ENHRY, CDR2 SYGVKD. The CDR3 totals 15 residues. CDR3 protein: CAISDSQRGTGELFF. The CDR3 coding sequence is TGTGCCATCAGTGATTCCCAGCGGGGGACCGGGGAGCTGTTTTTT.

The genes are TRBV19 and TRBJ1-5; TRBD1 matches 9 bases. Germline V gene data show CDR1 as LNHDA and CDR2 as SQIVND (reference sequence). Trimming at V came to 5 bases and at J to 0 bases, leaving 8 bases not matched to a gene. The CDR3 sequence is 17 residues long. The CDR3 DNA sequence: TGTGCCAGTAGTGGGGACAGGGAGTTATTTAGCAATCAGCCCCAGCATTTT. It yields the protein CASSGDRELFSNQPQHF.

This clone appeared once. The chain links TRBV25-1 to TRBJ1-1; 7 nucleotides line up with TRBD1. Germline-derived CDR1 and CDR2 are MGHDK and SYGVNS. The CDR3 consists of 14 residues. Trimming removed 1 base from V and 9 bases from J; junction bases left unmatched: 8. CDR3 DNA sequence: TGTGCCAGCAGTGAATCGAGACAGGGTGGGCAAGCTTTCTTT. It is translated as CASSESRQGGQAFF.

The rearrangement uses TRBV12-5 and TRBJ1-3; D remains unclear. Germline loops: CDR1 LGHNT, CDR2 FRNRAP. This CDR3 is built from 14 residues. V lost 5 bases to trimming and J lost 1 base, with 9 bases between them. The DNA for the CDR3 is TGTGCTAGTGGTATGGCCGGGTCTGGAAACACCATATATTTT. This gives the protein CASGMAGSGNTIYF.

This sequence joins TRBV9 and TRBJ1-5; perhaps TRBD1 as D (6 bases). The CDR3 length is 14 residues. V was pared by 0 bases and J by 6 bases, with 10 bases between. The germline V gene encodes CDR1 SGDLS and CDR2 YYNGEE. The CDR3 region is CASSVAGGGQPQHF. CDR3 sequence (DNA): TGTGCCAGCAGCGTAGCGGGGGGCGGTCAGCCCCAGCATTTT. The whole variable domain, filled in from reference TRBV9 and TRBJ1-5, reads DSGVTQTPKHLITATGQRVTLRCSPRSGDLSVYWYQQSLDQGLQFLIQYYNGEERAKGNILERFSAQQFPDLHSELNLSSLELGDSALYFCASSVAGGGQPQHFGDGTRLSIL.

The CDR3 region is CASSQKAGDRWNQPQHF. The CDR3 region has the DNA TGCGCCAGCAGCCAAAAGGCAGGGGATCGTTGGAATCAGCCCCAGCATTTT. V is TRBV4-1 and J is TRBJ1-5, with a weak D call TRBD1 (6 bases). V lost 2 bases to trimming and J lost 4 bases, with 18 bases between them. Per germline, CDR1 MGHRA and CDR2 YSYEKL. CDR3 length equals 17 residues.

This rearrangement joins TRBV29-1 to TRBJ2-3; 12 bases are a match to TRBD2. Trimming at V came to 6 bases and at J to 3 bases, leaving 7 bases not matched to a gene. The V gene's germline CDR1 is SQVTM and CDR2 ANQGSEA. The CDR3 consists of 15 residues. CDR3 in DNA: TGCAGCGTCTATTTCACTAGCGGGAGGACAGATACGCAGTATTTT. Amino acid sequence: CSVYFTSGRTDTQYF.

V and J are TRBV11-1 and TRBJ1-1; D possibly corresponds to TRBD1 (5 bases). This CDR3 has 14 residues. Germline CDR1 SGHAT, CDR2 FQDESV (reference sequence). The V and J ends lost 1 base and 4 bases respectively, with 10 bases between them. CDR3 sequence: CASSLGQHGTEAFF. DNA for the CDR3: TGTGCCAGCAGCTTAGGACAGCATGGCACTGAAGCTTTCTTT. Combining the CDR3 with reference TRBV11-1 and TRBJ1-1 gives the whole variable domain EAEVAQSPRYKITEKSQAVAFWCDPISGHATLYWYRQILGQGPELLVQFQDESVVDDSQLPKDRFSAERLKGVDSTLKIQPAELGDSAMYLCASSLGQHGTEAFFGQGTRLTVV.

This chain uses TRBV19 with TRBJ1-2, with 8 bases lining up with TRBD1. The V segment lost 4 bases and the J segment 4 bases; nucleotides outside the gene matches: 8. CDR3 length equals 15 residues. The germline gives CDR1 LNHDA, CDR2 SQIVND (reference sequence). The CDR3 region has the DNA TGTGCCAGTAGTAGACGACAGGGGCCCACCTATGGCTACACCTTC. This sequence encodes CASSRRQGPTYGYTF. The variable domain in full, with the rest retrieved from reference TRBV19 and TRBJ1-2, is DGGITQSPKYLFRKEGQNVTLSCEQNLNHDAMYWYRQDPGQGLRLIYYSQIVNDFQKGDIAEGYSVSREKKESFPLTVTSAQKNPTAFYLCASSRRQGPTYGYTFGSGTRLTVV.

This chain uses TRBV5-1 with TRBJ2-2, with 12 bases that match TRBD2. The junction had 6 bases not matched to a gene; V was cut back by 5 bases and J by 7 bases. The germline V gene encodes CDR1 SGHRS and CDR2 YFSETQ. This CDR3 contains 15 residues. In DNA, the CDR3 is TGCGCCAGCAGACGACTAGCGGGGGAAGGCGGGGAGCTGTTTTTT. Its translation: CASRRLAGEGGELFF.

The chain has TRBV30 and TRBJ2-7, with 9 bases identical to TRBD1. CDR3 length equals 14 residues. The V segment lost 3 bases and the J segment 6 bases; nucleotides outside the gene matches: 9. Germline CDR1 GTSNPN, CDR2 SVGIG (reference sequence). CDR3 DNA: TGTGCCTGGAGCAAACAGGGGGCGGATTTCGAGCAGTACTTC. It codes for CAWSKQGADFEQYF.

The V call is TRBV27, the J call TRBJ1-1; D is uncertain. The CDR3 is 11 amino acids. Germline CDR1 reads MNHEY; CDR2 reads SMNVEV (reference sequence). Trimming pared 8 bases from V and 3 bases from J, leaving 7 bases between. The CDR3 region is CASGLYTEAFF. DNA for the CDR3: TGTGCCAGCGGGCTATACACTGAAGCTTTCTTT.

In its sample, this clone was seen many times. This chain joins TRBV6-4 and TRBJ2-3; the match to TRBD2 covers 7 bases. Germline lookup yields CDR1 MRHNA and CDR2 SNTAGT. CDR3 length: 15 amino acids. V lost 3 bases to trimming and J lost 0 bases; unmatched junction nucleotides: 3. The CDR3 loop reads CASSESGTSTDTQYF. The CDR3 DNA sequence: TGTGCCAGCAGTGAAAGCGGGACTAGCACAGATACGCAGTATTTT.

The chain uses TRBV11-2 and TRBJ1-2; D remains unclear. V was cut by 2 bases and J by 4 bases, with 11 bases left in between. The CDR3 consists of 14 residues. Germline V CDR1 and CDR2: SGHAT, FQNNGV. The CDR3 protein is CASSLSVTSYGYTF. The DNA for the CDR3 is TGTGCCAGCAGCTTATCGGTCACCTCCTATGGCTACACCTTC.

This rearrangement joins TRBV27 to TRBJ2-7; 10 bases agree with TRBD2. The V segment lost 5 bases and the J segment 1 base; nucleotides outside the gene matches: 14. The CDR3 covers 18 residues. Germline V lookup: CDR1 MNHEY, CDR2 SMNVEV (reference sequence). CDR3 coding DNA: TGTGCCAGCAGTCCGCACAGCCGCCCTAGCGGGAGATCCTACGAGCAGTACTTC. Protein: CASSPHSRPSGRSYEQYF.

The rearrangement links TRBV6-5 to TRBJ2-1; TRBD1 matches 9 bases. Germline V CDR1 and CDR2: MNHEY, SVGAGI. This CDR3 contains 15 residues. J was trimmed by 7 bases and V by 4 bases; bases with no gene match: 8. The CDR3 DNA reads as TGTGCCAGCAGTTGGCCGGGACAGGGTAAGAATGAGCAGTTCTTC. Protein: CASSWPGQGKNEQFF.

The chain is built from TRBV4-1 and TRBJ2-4; 14 bases agree with TRBD2. This CDR3 has 18 residues. V was pared by 1 base and J by 1 base, with 3 bases of the junction left unmatched. CDR1 is MGHRA, CDR2 YSYEKL, per germline. In DNA form, the CDR3 reads TGCGCCAGCAGCCAAGGACTAGCGGGAGGGGCCGCCAAAAACATTCAGTACTTC. Its protein product is CASSQGLAGGAAKNIQYF.

The chain is built from TRBV7-3 and TRBJ2-5; TRBD1 matches at 8 bases. The V gene's germline CDR1 is SGHTA and CDR2 FQGTGA. The CDR3 loop spans 12 amino acids. The V segment lost 5 bases and the J segment 7 bases; nucleotides outside the gene matches: 3. In DNA, the CDR3 is TGTGCCAGCAGCCAGGGGGCGGGGACCCAGTACTTC. Its translation is CASSQGAGTQYF.

The chain uses TRBV11-2 and TRBJ2-5; D unclear. Germline V gene sequence: CDR1 SGHAT, CDR2 FQNNGV. This CDR3 is 13 amino acids long. V was clipped by 1 base and J by 5 bases, with 8 bases between them. CDR3 sequence reads: CASSLGAGETQYF. CDR3 sequence (DNA): TGTGCCAGCAGCTTAGGAGCCGGGGAGACCCAGTACTTC.

The chain has TRBV10-3 and TRBJ1-2; D ambiguous. Between the trimmed V and J ends, which lost 8 bases and 3 bases, there was a span of 16 bases. The V gene's germline CDR1 is ENHRY and CDR2 SYGVKD. The CDR3 consists of 14 residues. The CDR3 region has the DNA TGTGCCATCCGGTCGGGGAACACGGACTATGGCTACACCTTC. Protein product: CAIRSGNTDYGYTF.

The gene calls are TRBV5-6 and TRBJ2-1, with TRBD1 matching 8 bases. The CDR3 consists of 15 residues. J gave up 6 bases and V 0 bases, and 5 bases lay outside the gene matches. CDR1 is SGHDT and CDR2 is YYEEEE in the germline V gene. CDR3 in amino acids: CASSLVQGVSNEQFF. CDR3 DNA sequence: TGTGCCAGCAGCTTGGTACAGGGGGTAAGCAATGAGCAGTTCTTC.

This chain uses TRBV10-3 with TRBJ2-1, with 14 bases that match TRBD2. The V and J ends lost 10 bases and 0 bases, in that order; junction bases with no gene match: 5. The CDR3 consists of 16 residues. In germline, CDR1 is ENHRY, CDR2 SYGVKD. CDR3 bases: TGTGCCAGCGGGACTAGCGGGAGTGTCTCCTACAATGAGCAGTTCTTC. Translation gives CASGTSGSVSYNEQFF.

The chain combines TRBV5-6 with TRBJ1-1, with TRBD1 matching over 12 bases. Germline CDR1 and CDR2: SGHDT and YYEEEE. The CDR3 has 14 residues. With 6 bases clipped from V and 10 bases from J, the junction kept 10 bases outside the gene matches. The chain's CDR3 is CASTGTGGAEIAFF. CDR3 DNA: TGTGCCAGCACCGGGACAGGGGGCGCAGAGATAGCTTTCTTT.

J is TRBJ1-3 and V is TRBV7-2, with 8 bases that match TRBD1. The CDR3 runs to 16 residues. Per germline, CDR1 SGHTA and CDR2 FQGNSA. V was pared by 0 bases and J by 0 bases, with 1 base of the junction left unmatched. In DNA, the CDR3 is TGTGCCAGCAGCTTAGCGGGACAGGTCTCTGGAAACACCATATATTTT. Translation: CASSLAGQVSGNTIYF.

The chain recombines TRBV27 with TRBJ1-6; D remains unclear. Germline CDR1 and CDR2: MNHEY and SMNVEV (reference sequence). V was shortened by 2 bases and J by 4 bases, with 18 bases between the two germline ends. The CDR3 loop spans 18 amino acids. The CDR3: CASSLARGSLQYNSPLHF. CDR3 sequence (DNA): TGTGCCAGCAGTTTAGCCCGAGGGTCCCTGCAGTATAATTCACCCCTCCACTTT.

The chain carries TRBV11-2 and TRBJ1-1; D is undetermined. CDR1 and CDR2 (germline): SGHAT, FQNNGV. V shed 2 bases and J shed 4 bases, with 17 bases lying between them. The length of the CDR3 is 16 residues. CDR3 DNA sequence: TGTGCCAGCAGCTTAACCGCCGGGTTGAGGAGCACTGAAGCTTTCTTT. Its translation: CASSLTAGLRSTEAFF.